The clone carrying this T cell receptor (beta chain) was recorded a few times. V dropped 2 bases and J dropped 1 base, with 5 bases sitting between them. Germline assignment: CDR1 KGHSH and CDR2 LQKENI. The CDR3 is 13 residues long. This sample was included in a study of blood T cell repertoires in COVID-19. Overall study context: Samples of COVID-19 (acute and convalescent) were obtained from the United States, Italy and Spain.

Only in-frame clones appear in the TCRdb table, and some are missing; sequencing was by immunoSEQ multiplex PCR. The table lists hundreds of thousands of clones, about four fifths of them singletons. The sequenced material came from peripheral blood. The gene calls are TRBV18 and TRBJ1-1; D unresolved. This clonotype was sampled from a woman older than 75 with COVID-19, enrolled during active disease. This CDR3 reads CASSPNKNTEAFF. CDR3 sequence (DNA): TGTGCCAGCTCACCAAACAAGAACACTGAAGCTTTCTTT.